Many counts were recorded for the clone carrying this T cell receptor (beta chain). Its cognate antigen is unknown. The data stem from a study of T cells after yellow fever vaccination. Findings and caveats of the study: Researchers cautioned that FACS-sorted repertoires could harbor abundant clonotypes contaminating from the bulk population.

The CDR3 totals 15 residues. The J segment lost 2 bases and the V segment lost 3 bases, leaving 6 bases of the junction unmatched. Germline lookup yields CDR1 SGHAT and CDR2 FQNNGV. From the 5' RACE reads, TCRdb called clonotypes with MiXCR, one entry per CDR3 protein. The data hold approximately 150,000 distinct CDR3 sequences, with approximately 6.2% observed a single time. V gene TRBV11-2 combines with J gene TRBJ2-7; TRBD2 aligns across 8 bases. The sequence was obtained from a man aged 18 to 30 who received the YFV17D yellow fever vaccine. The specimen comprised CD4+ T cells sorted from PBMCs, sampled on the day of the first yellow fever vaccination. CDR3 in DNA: TGTGCCAGCAGCTTGGGGCGGGGGGCCACCTACGAGCAGTACTTC. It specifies CASSLGRGATYEQYF. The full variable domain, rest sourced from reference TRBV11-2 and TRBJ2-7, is EAGVAQSPRYKIIEKRQSVAFWCNPISGHATLYWYQQILGQGPKLLIQFQNNGVVDDSQLPKDRFSAERLKGVDSTLKIQPAKLEDSAVYLCASSLGRGATYEQYFGPGTRLTVT.